This is a list of T cell receptor beta chains from one sample in a study of T cells in Graves' hyperthyroidism and ophthalmopathy. MiXCR, applied by TCRdb to the multiplex PCR reads, yields one record per CDR3 protein. Among roughly 360,000 distinct CDR3 sequences listed, roughly 14% were seen once. The sample taken for sequencing was blood. All receptors come from a young man with Graves' hyperthyroidism that later progressed to Graves' ophthalmopathy. CDR3s include the opening cysteine and the closing phenylalanine or tryptophan. The D gene is left open where the match is weak. The size field is filled for only some rows; it gives once, few, many or a size class.

D gene: NA
V gene: TRBV7-9
J gene: TRBJ2-1
clone size: once
CDR3 protein: CASSLEVGGPEEQFF
CDR3 DNA: TGTGCCAGCAGCTTAGAGGTGGGGGGGCCCGAAGAGCAGTTCTTC

D gene: NA
V gene: TRBV20-1
J gene: TRBJ1-5
clone size: many
CDR3 protein: CSAKETSNQPQHF
CDR3 DNA: TGCAGTGCTAAGGAGACAAGCAATCAGCCCCAGCATTTT

D gene: NA
V gene: TRBV28
J gene: TRBJ2-1
clone size: many
CDR3 protein: CASSAPDYDSFQFF
CDR3 DNA: TGTGCCAGCAGTGCGCCCGACTATGACTCGTTCCAGTTCTTC

D gene: NA
V gene: TRBV4-1
J gene: TRBJ1-1
clone size: many
CDR3 protein: CASSQDPRGFASTEAFF
CDR3 DNA: TGCGCCAGCAGCCAAGATCCCCGGGGGTTCGCCTCCACTGAAGCTTTCTTT

D gene: TRBD1
V gene: TRBV19
J gene: TRBJ2-7
clone size: NA
CDR3 protein: CASSPLPGTVSSYEQYF
CDR3 DNA: TGTGCCAGTAGTCCCCTCCCCGGGACAGTGAGCTCCTACGAGCAGTACTTC

D gene: NA
V gene: TRBV9
J gene: TRBJ1-4
clone size: few
CDR3 protein: CASSLGARPNEKLFF
CDR3 DNA: TGTGCCAGCAGCCTCGGGGCCAGACCTAATGAAAAACTGTTTTTT

D gene: NA
V gene: TRBV7-8
J gene: TRBJ1-6
clone size: many
CDR3 protein: CASSLGLGSQSSPLHF
CDR3 DNA: TGTGCCAGCAGCTTGGGGTTGGGTTCCCAGAGTTCACCCCTCCACTTT

D gene: TRBD1
V gene: TRBV7-9
J gene: TRBJ1-4
clone size: NA
CDR3 protein: CASSLETGGDEKLFF
CDR3 DNA: TGTGCCAGCAGCTTAGAGACAGGGGGAGATGAAAAACTGTTTTTT

D gene: TRBD1
V gene: TRBV4-1
J gene: TRBJ2-5
clone size: few
CDR3 protein: CASSQGPLRDRGETQYF
CDR3 DNA: TGCGCCAGCAGCCAAGGTCCCCTCCGGGACAGGGGAGAGACCCAGTACTTC

D gene: NA
V gene: TRBV7-9
J gene: TRBJ1-1
clone size: NA
CDR3 protein: CASSLASEAFF
CDR3 DNA: TGTGCCAGCAGCTTGGCATCTGAAGCTTTCTTT

D gene: TRBD2
V gene: TRBV5-1
J gene: TRBJ2-1
clone size: once
CDR3 protein: CASMSGGYNEQFF
CDR3 DNA: TGCGCCAGCATGAGCGGGGGGTACAATGAGCAGTTCTTC

D gene: NA
V gene: TRBV20-1
J gene: TRBJ1-2
clone size: many
CDR3 protein: CSARGLGDYGYTF
CDR3 DNA: TGCAGTGCTAGAGGACTGGGGGACTATGGCTACACCTTC

D gene: NA
V gene: TRBV7-9
J gene: TRBJ1-5
clone size: NA
CDR3 protein: CASSLEEPYGTQHF
CDR3 DNA: TGTGCCAGCAGCTTAGAGGAGCCCTATGGAACCCAGCATTTT

D gene: NA
V gene: TRBV18
J gene: TRBJ1-2
clone size: NA
CDR3 protein: CASRPQGGGYTF
CDR3 DNA: TGTGCCAGCCGGCCGCAGGGTGGTGGCTACACCTTC

D gene: NA
V gene: TRBV2
J gene: TRBJ1-5
clone size: many
CDR3 protein: CASSDTGGDQPQHF
CDR3 DNA: TGTGCCAGCAGTGATACTGGGGGCGATCAGCCCCAGCATTTT

D gene: NA
V gene: TRBV12-3/TRBV12-4
J gene: TRBJ1-4
clone size: many
CDR3 protein: CASSLASRLGDNEKLFF
CDR3 DNA: TGTGCCAGCAGTTTAGCGTCAAGGTTGGGGGATAATGAAAAACTGTTTTTT

D gene: TRBD2
V gene: TRBV6-2/TRBV6-3
J gene: TRBJ2-1
clone size: NA
CDR3 protein: CGSSYGRGAGNEQFF
CDR3 DNA: TGTGGCAGCAGTTACGGGAGGGGGGCTGGGAATGAGCAGTTCTTC

D gene: NA
V gene: TRBV10-3
J gene: TRBJ1-1
clone size: many
CDR3 protein: CAISEGSTEAFF
CDR3 DNA: TGTGCCATCAGTGAGGGCTCCACTGAAGCTTTCTTT

D gene: NA
V gene: TRBV28
J gene: TRBJ2-5
clone size: NA
CDR3 protein: CASSPGPGETQYF
CDR3 DNA: TGTGCCAGCAGTCCGGGACCCGGGGAGACCCAGTACTTC

D gene: NA
V gene: TRBV7-9
J gene: TRBJ1-2
clone size: few
CDR3 protein: CASSSGSRYGYTF
CDR3 DNA: TGTGCCAGCAGCTCAGGGTCTCGCTATGGCTACACCTTC

D gene: NA
V gene: TRBV28
J gene: TRBJ1-5
clone size: few
CDR3 protein: CASLKLTDYSNQPQHF
CDR3 DNA: TGTGCCAGCCTAAAACTCACAGATTATAGCAATCAGCCCCAGCATTTT

D gene: TRBD1
V gene: TRBV6-1
J gene: TRBJ1-5
clone size: many
CDR3 protein: CAGSRQGHQPQHF
CDR3 DNA: TGTGCCGGTTCAAGACAGGGCCACCAGCCCCAGCATTTT

D gene: NA
V gene: TRBV5-4
J gene: TRBJ1-1
clone size: few
CDR3 protein: CASSFATGPNTEAFF
CDR3 DNA: TGTGCCAGCAGCTTTGCTACAGGCCCGAACACTGAAGCTTTCTTT

D gene: NA
V gene: TRBV20-1
J gene: TRBJ2-5
clone size: few
CDR3 protein: CSARGGRYQETQYF
CDR3 DNA: TGCAGTGCTAGAGGGGGCAGATACCAAGAGACCCAGTACTTC

D gene: TRBD1
V gene: TRBV7-2
J gene: TRBJ1-2
clone size: many
CDR3 protein: CASSLGRDRLRYGYTF
CDR3 DNA: TGTGCCAGCAGCTTAGGGCGGGACAGGCTCCGCTATGGCTACACCTTC